The 24 T cell receptor beta chains below were found in one sample sequenced in a study of blood T cell repertoires in COVID-19. Method: immunoSEQ multiplex PCR; TCRdb's copy keeps in-frame clones and lacks some. The data show roughly 250,000 clones, with 70% to 90% seen just once and about 0.91% held by the top ten. The specimen sequenced was peripheral blood. These receptors all stem from a man in his forties with acute or convalescent COVID-19.

CDR3 nucleotide sequence: TGTGCCAGCAGCCAAAGCAGTCAGGGGCCTAATGAAAAACTGTTTTTT. This codes for CASSQSSQGPNEKLFF. This chain uses TRBV3-1 (or the pseudogene TRBV3-2) with TRBJ1-4; a weak D match, TRBD1 (6 bases). Looked up from germline, CDR1 is LGHDT and CDR2 is YNNKEL (reference sequence). The CDR3 spans 16 residues. The V gene lost 2 bases and the J gene lost 3 bases, with 13 bases spanning the gap.

V and J are TRBV9 and TRBJ2-1; no firm D call. The CDR3 runs to 14 residues. From germline, CDR1 is SGDLS and CDR2 YYNGEE. Trimming removed 2 bases at V and 7 bases at J, with 13 bases between. CDR3 sequence: CASSVRPAPNEQFF. The CDR3 DNA reads TGTGCCAGCAGCGTGCGGCCCGCACCGAATGAGCAGTTCTTC.

The rearrangement links TRBV5-6 to TRBJ2-1; TRBD1 might be the D (6 bases). There are 16 residues in the CDR3. Germline values: CDR1 SGHDT, CDR2 YYEEEE. The V end lost 4 bases, the J end lost 5 bases, and 19 bases lay between the germline ends. This CDR3 reads CASSGDQGGSHNEQFF. Here the CDR3 DNA reads TGTGCCAGCAGCGGGGATCAAGGGGGATCGCACAATGAGCAGTTCTTC.

V gene TRBV5-3 combines with J gene TRBJ1-5, with D maybe TRBD1 (6 bases). TRBV5-3 is labeled an ORF, and its function is uncertain. The CDR3 spans 17 residues. The V gene lost 2 bases and the J gene lost 4 bases, with 19 bases spanning the gap. DNA for the CDR3: TGTGCCAGAAGCTTTTGGGTACTGAGGCAGGGGAATCAGCCCCAGCATTTT. Translated, it gives CARSFWVLRQGNQPQHF.

V is TRBV7-2 and J is TRBJ1-1; weak D call: TRBD1 (5 bases). The ends were cut back, 1 base at V and 0 bases at J, with 9 bases in the middle. The CDR3 consists of 15 residues. Germline CDR1 reads SGHTA; CDR2 reads FQGNSA. The CDR3 spells CASSLVGPVNTEAFF. Here the CDR3 DNA reads TGTGCCAGCAGCTTAGTGGGGCCAGTGAACACTGAAGCTTTCTTT.

This clone was counted between two and nine times. The chain recombines TRBV27 with TRBJ1-2; D may be TRBD1 (5 bases). V was trimmed by 4 bases and J by 4 bases, leaving 16 bases between them. This CDR3 is built from 15 residues. CDR1 and CDR2 from the germline V gene are MNHEY and SMNVEV (reference sequence). The CDR3 region is CASSSGSGGVYGYTF. For the CDR3, the DNA is TGTGCCAGCAGTTCGGGTTCGGGGGGGGTCTATGGCTACACCTTC.

CDR3 nucleotide sequence: TGTGCCAGCAATAGCGACAGGTTCGGGGAGCTGTTTTTT. This translates into CASNSDRFGELFF. The J gene is TRBJ2-2, the V gene TRBV11-2, with TRBD1 as a possible D gene (6 bases). Germline lookup yields CDR1 SGHAT and CDR2 FQNNGV. CDR3 size: 13 residues. V dropped 7 bases and J dropped 7 bases, with 13 bases sitting between them.

The V gene is TRBV3-1 (or the pseudogene TRBV3-2), the J gene TRBJ1-1; no reliable D call. The CDR3 has 12 amino acids. V lost 2 bases and J lost 6, with 7 bases in between. Germline V gives CDR1 LGHDT, CDR2 YNNKEL (reference sequence). The CDR3 sequence is CASSQREAEAFF. DNA of the CDR3: TGTGCCAGCAGCCAACGAGAGGCTGAAGCTTTCTTT.

The CDR3 DNA reads TGCAGCGTCCTCGGACACGATGAAAAACTGTTTTTT. Its translation: CSVLGHDEKLFF. This chain links TRBV29-1 with TRBJ1-4, with D perhaps matching TRBD1 (5 bases). The V end was cut by 6 bases, the J end by 6 bases, with 11 bases between. Looked up from germline, CDR1 is SQVTM and CDR2 is ANQGSEA. The CDR3 is 12 amino acids.

The chain carries TRBV12-3 or TRBV12-4 and TRBJ2-2; no reliable D call. Trimming took off 6 bases at V and 3 bases at J, with 8 bases between the two ends. The CDR3 runs 13 residues. The chain's CDR3 is CASSPGHTGELFF. CDR3 sequence (DNA): TGTGCCAGCAGCCCCGGTCACACCGGGGAGCTGTTTTTT.

The chain recombines TRBV9 with TRBJ1-1; a possible D gene is TRBD1 (5 bases). The CDR3 has 15 amino acids. Germline V lookup: CDR1 SGDLS, CDR2 YYNGEE. The V end was cut by 4 bases, the J end by 1 base, with 14 bases between. The CDR3 nucleotides are TGTGCCAGCAGCCCCCGGGGGGGTTGGAACACTGAAGCTTTCTTT. Translated, it gives CASSPRGGWNTEAFF.

The chain is built from TRBV6-1 and TRBJ2-1, with a tentative D call TRBD2 (6 bases). The germline V gene has CDR1 MNHNS and CDR2 SASEGT. Trimming shortened V by 2 bases and J by 9 bases, and 11 bases separated the two germline ends. The CDR3 sequence is 13 residues long. CDR3: CASSEMGGIEQFF. The DNA of the CDR3 is TGTGCCAGCAGTGAAATGGGGGGTATTGAGCAGTTCTTC.

The DNA for the CDR3 is TGTGCCAGCAGAACAGGGGTGAATCAGCCCCAGCATTTT. Amino acid sequence: CASRTGVNQPQHF. The J gene is TRBJ1-5, the V gene TRBV6-5; 7 bases agree with TRBD1. J gave up 4 bases and V 6 bases, and 3 bases lay outside the gene matches. Germline-derived CDR1 and CDR2 are MNHEY and SVGAGI. The CDR3 runs 13 residues.

A few counts support this clone. The V gene is TRBV6-2 or TRBV6-3, the J gene TRBJ2-7, with 7 bases identical to TRBD1. The CDR3 contains 16 residues. V lost 0 bases, J lost 0 bases, and 5 bases stayed unmatched. Looked up from germline, CDR1 is MNHEY and CDR2 is SVGEGT. CDR3 DNA sequence: TGTGCCAGCAGTTACTCGATGACAGGGAGCTCCTACGAGCAGTACTTC. Protein: CASSYSMTGSSYEQYF.

The genes are TRBV9 and TRBJ2-3, with a weak D call TRBD1 (6 bases). This CDR3 has 15 residues. Per the germline V gene, CDR1 is SGDLS and CDR2 is YYNGEE. Trimming removed 6 bases at V and 2 bases at J, with 16 bases between. Here the CDR3 reads CASTWSDSNTDTQYF. CDR3 DNA: TGTGCCAGCACCTGGTCGGACAGCAACACAGATACGCAGTATTTT.

The rearrangement uses TRBV28 and TRBJ2-7; the match to TRBD2 covers 7 bases. The CDR3 runs 14 residues. V lost 3 bases to trimming and J lost 5 bases; unmatched junction nucleotides: 7. Germline V gene data show CDR1 as MDHEN and CDR2 as SYDVKM. The CDR3 reads CASSLGDYPHEQYF. CDR3 coding DNA: TGTGCCAGCAGTTTGGGGGACTACCCCCACGAGCAGTACTTC.

CDR3 in DNA: TGTGCCGGACATGGCGGGGGGGACCACAATGAGCAGTTCTTC. Protein product: CAGHGGGDHNEQFF. This chain connects TRBV5-4 to TRBJ2-1; 9 nucleotides agree with TRBD2. With V trimmed by 10 bases and J by 5 bases, 10 bases remained unmatched. CDR3 length: 14 amino acids. Germline V gives CDR1 SGHNT, CDR2 YYREEE (reference sequence). Supplemented by reference TRBV5-4 and TRBJ2-1, the full variable domain reads ETGVTQSPTHLIKTRGQQVTLRCSSQSGHNTVSWYQQALGQGPQFIFQYYREEENGRGNFPPRFSGLQFPNYSSELNVNALELDDSALYLCAGHGGGDHNEQFFGPGTRLTVL.

The chain is built from TRBV7-9 and TRBJ1-2, with D unclear. The ends were cut back, 5 bases at V and 7 bases at J, with 14 bases in the middle. CDR1 and CDR2 from the germline V gene are SEHNR and FQNEAQ (reference sequence). The CDR3 runs 13 residues. CDR3 sequence: CASSREEGTGYTF. The CDR3 DNA reads TGTGCCAGCAGCCGGGAGGAGGGCACTGGCTACACCTTC.

V and J are TRBV2 and TRBJ1-3; a weak D match, TRBD1 (5 bases). Trimming removed 8 bases from V and 4 bases from J, with 15 bases in between. Germline CDR1 and CDR2: SNHLY and FYNNEI. The CDR3 sequence is 14 residues long. The CDR3 loop is CASGGRVVGNTIYF. For the CDR3, the DNA is TGTGCCAGCGGGGGGAGGGTAGTCGGAAACACCATATATTTT. The full variable domain, with the rest looked up from reference TRBV2 and TRBJ1-3, is EPEVTQTPSHQVTQMGQEVILRCVPISNHLYFYWYRQILGQKVEFLVSFYNNEISEKSEIFDDQFSVERPDGSNFTLKIRSTKLEDSAMYFCASGGRVVGNTIYFGEGSWLTVV.

The chain couples TRBV6-5 to TRBJ1-6; 9 bases are a match to TRBD1. The CDR3 has 14 residues. V was clipped by 0 bases and J by 9 bases; unmatched bases: 0. Germline V gene sequence: CDR1 MNHEY, CDR2 SVGAGI. CDR3 DNA sequence: TGTGCCAGCAGTTACTCGGACAGGGGTTCACCCCTCCACTTT. Translating it yields CASSYSDRGSPLHF.

V usage is TRBV7-2 and J usage is TRBJ1-1; the D is unclear. The CDR3 has 15 residues. CDR1 is SGHTA and CDR2 is FQGNSA in the germline V gene. Trimming removed 1 base from V and 1 base from J, with 10 bases in between. For the CDR3, the DNA is TGTGCCAGCAGCTTAGGGGCCGGGAAGAACACTGAAGCTTTCTTT. Translated, it gives CASSLGAGKNTEAFF.

V gene TRBV6-5 combines with J gene TRBJ2-3; D call uncertain. The CDR3 contains 13 residues. V gave up 6 bases and J gave up 6 bases, with 13 bases separating them. Germline V CDR1 and CDR2: MNHEY, SVGAGI. The CDR3 DNA follows: TGTGCCAGCAGCCTTTTTGAGCGCGATACGCAGTATTTT. It specifies CASSLFERDTQYF.

The chain is built from TRBV11-2 and TRBJ1-4; no clear D. The CDR3 covers 14 residues. Trimming took off 5 bases at V and 4 bases at J, with 11 bases between the two ends. The germline V gene encodes CDR1 SGHAT and CDR2 FQNNGV. DNA for the CDR3: TGTGCCAGCAGCCTGGCCGTTCTTAATGAAAAACTGTTTTTT. As protein: CASSLAVLNEKLFF.

There are a few counts of this clone. This chain uses TRBV19 with TRBJ1-2; 8 positions match TRBD1. V dropped 10 bases and J dropped 0; count of bases not matched to a gene: 4. The CDR3 contains 13 residues. The germline V gene has CDR1 LNHDA and CDR2 SQIVND (reference sequence). For the CDR3, the DNA is TGTGCCACCAAGACAGGGGCTAACTATGGCTACACCTTC. Protein sequence: CATKTGANYGYTF.